This TCR beta chain was found in a study of blood T cell repertoires in COVID-19. The V end lost 4 bases, the J end lost 1 base, and 15 bases lay between the germline ends. Germline V CDR1 and CDR2: LGHDT, YNNKEL (reference sequence). The CDR3 contains 16 residues. Profiled with immunoSEQ multiplex PCR; TCRdb holds only in-frame clones, not every one. This sample has approximately 100,000 clones; more than 75% occur once, and the top ten carry over 12%. This clonotype was obtained from a man aged 50 to 60 with acute or convalescent COVID-19. The sequenced sample was peripheral blood. The gene calls are TRBV3-1 (or the pseudogene TRBV3-2) and TRBJ2-3, with a possible D match to TRBD2 (5 bases). The CDR3 DNA is TGTGCCAGCAGCCCTAAGCGGATCGGCGGCACAGATACGCAGTATTTT. Translating gives CASSPKRIGGTDTQYF.